This T cell receptor (beta chain) is from a study of cytomegalovirus exposure and HLA in healthy donors. The study, taken as a whole, reports: There were some public TCRs occurring in many donors, but most TCR sequences were rare.

The donors were part of the validation cohort, which consisted of about 130 subjects and was separate from the first cohort of 666 subjects. Note on this clone: The antigen is not known. Mismatch with germline at one junction end may stem from a read error.

The CDR3 contains 14 residues. Looked up from germline, CDR1 is SNHLY and CDR2 is FYNNEI. The data were produced by immunoSEQ multiplex PCR, yet TCRdb's version contains in-frame clones alone and is incomplete. This sample carries fewer than 90,000 clones, roughly 94% of them seen once, and the ten largest clones take roughly 2%. This chain connects TRBV2 to TRBJ2-1; 13 bases are a match to TRBD2. The TCR originated in a woman aged 18-35 years in good health and CMV-seronegative. What was sequenced was PBMCs. CDR3 sequence: CASEEITSGRAALF. CDR3 bases: TGTGCCAGCGAGGAGATTACTAGCGGGAGGGCGGCGCTCTTC.